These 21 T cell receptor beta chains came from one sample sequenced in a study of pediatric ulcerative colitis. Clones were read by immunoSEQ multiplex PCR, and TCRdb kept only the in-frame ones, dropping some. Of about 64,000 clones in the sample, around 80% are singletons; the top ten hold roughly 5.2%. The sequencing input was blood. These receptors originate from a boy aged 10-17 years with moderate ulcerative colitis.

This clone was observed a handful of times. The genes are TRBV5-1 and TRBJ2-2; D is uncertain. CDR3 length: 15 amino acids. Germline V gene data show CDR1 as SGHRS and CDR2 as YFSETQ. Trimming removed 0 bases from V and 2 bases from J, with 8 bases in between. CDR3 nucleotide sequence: TGCGCCAGCAGCTTGGCGAGCCTAAACACCGGGGAGCTGTTTTTT. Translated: CASSLASLNTGELFF.

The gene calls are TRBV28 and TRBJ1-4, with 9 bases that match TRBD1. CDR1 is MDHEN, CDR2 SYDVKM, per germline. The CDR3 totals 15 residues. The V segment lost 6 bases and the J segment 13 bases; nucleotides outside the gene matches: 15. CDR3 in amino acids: CASSSPHTGGNRLFF. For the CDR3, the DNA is TGTGCCAGCAGCAGTCCGCACACAGGGGGCAATAGACTGTTTTTT.

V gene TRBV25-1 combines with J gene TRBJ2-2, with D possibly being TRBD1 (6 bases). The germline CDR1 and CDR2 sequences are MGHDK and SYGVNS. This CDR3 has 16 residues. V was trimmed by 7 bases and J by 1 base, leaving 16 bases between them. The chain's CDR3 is CASTPGTSENTGELFF. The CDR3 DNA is TGTGCCAGCACCCCCGGGACATCTGAGAACACCGGGGAGCTGTTTTTT.

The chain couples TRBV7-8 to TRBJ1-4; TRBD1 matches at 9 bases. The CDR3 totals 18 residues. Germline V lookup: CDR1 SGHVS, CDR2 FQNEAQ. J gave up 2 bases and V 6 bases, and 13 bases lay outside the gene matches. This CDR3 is CASSSPEGQGSTNEKLFF. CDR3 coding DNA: TGTGCCAGCAGTTCCCCAGAGGGACAGGGCTCGACTAATGAAAAACTGTTTTTT.

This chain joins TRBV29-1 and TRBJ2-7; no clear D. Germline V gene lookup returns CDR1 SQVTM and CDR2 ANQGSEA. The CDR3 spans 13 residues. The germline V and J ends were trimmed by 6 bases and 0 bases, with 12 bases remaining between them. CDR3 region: CSVALGISYEQYF. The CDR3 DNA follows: TGCAGCGTGGCCCTAGGGATCTCCTACGAGCAGTACTTC.

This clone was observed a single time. The CDR3 loop is CASSLPAGTSVKTQYF. CDR3 nucleotides: TGCGCCAGCAGCTTGCCGGCCGGGACTAGCGTAAAGACCCAGTACTTC. The chain uses TRBV5-1 and TRBJ2-5, with 10 nucleotides matching TRBD2. V lost 1 base and J lost 6; bases outside the gene matches: 9. The CDR3 is made up of 16 amino acids. The germline V gene encodes CDR1 SGHRS and CDR2 YFSETQ. Using reference TRBV5-1 and TRBJ2-5 for the parts outside the CDR3, the full variable domain is KAGVTQTPRYLIKTRGQQVTLSCSPISGHRSVSWYQQTPGQGLQFLFEYFSETQRNKGNFPGRFSGRQFSNSRSEMNVSTLELGDSALYLCASSLPAGTSVKTQYFGPGTRLLVL.

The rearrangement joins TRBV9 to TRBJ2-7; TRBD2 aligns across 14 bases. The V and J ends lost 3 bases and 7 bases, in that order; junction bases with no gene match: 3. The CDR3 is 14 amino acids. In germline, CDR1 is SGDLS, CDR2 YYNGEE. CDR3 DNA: TGTGCCAGCAGCGAGGGACTAGCGGGAGTGGAGCAGTACTTC. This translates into CASSEGLAGVEQYF.

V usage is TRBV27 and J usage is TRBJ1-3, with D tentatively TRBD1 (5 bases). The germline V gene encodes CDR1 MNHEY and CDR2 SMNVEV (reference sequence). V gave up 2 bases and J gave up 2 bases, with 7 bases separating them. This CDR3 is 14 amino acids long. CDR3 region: CASSLGGTGNTIYF. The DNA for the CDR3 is TGTGCCAGCAGTTTAGGGGGAACTGGAAACACCATATATTTT.

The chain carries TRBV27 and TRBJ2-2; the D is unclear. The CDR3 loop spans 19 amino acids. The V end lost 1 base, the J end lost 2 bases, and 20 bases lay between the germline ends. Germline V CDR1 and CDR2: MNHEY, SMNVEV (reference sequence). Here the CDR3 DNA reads TGTGCCAGCAGTTTATTGGGTGTGGGCAGAGACACCAACACCGGGGAGCTGTTTTTT. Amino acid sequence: CASSLLGVGRDTNTGELFF.

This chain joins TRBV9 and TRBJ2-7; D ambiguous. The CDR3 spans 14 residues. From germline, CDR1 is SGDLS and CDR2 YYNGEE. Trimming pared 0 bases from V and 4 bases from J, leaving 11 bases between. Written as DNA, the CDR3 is TGTGCCAGCAGCGTAGTGGCAGAAATTTACGAGCAGTACTTC. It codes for CASSVVAEIYEQYF.

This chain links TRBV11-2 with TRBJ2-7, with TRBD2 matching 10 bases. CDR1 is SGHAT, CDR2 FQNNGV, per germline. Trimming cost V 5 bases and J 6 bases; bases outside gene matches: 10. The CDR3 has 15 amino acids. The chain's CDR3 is CASSTPSSGGGEQYF. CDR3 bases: TGTGCCAGCAGCACCCCGTCTAGCGGGGGAGGCGAGCAGTACTTC.

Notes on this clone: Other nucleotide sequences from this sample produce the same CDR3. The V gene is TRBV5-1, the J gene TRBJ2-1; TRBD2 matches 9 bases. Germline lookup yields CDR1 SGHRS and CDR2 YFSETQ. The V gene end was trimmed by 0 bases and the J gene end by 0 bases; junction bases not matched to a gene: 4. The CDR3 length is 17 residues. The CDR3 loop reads CASSLVSGRRSYNEQFF. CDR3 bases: TGCGCCAGCAGCTTGGTCAGCGGGAGGCGCTCCTACAATGAGCAGTTCTTC. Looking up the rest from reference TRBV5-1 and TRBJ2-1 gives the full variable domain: KAGVTQTPRYLIKTRGQQVTLSCSPISGHRSVSWYQQTPGQGLQFLFEYFSETQRNKGNFPGRFSGRQFSNSRSEMNVSTLELGDSALYLCASSLVSGRRSYNEQFFGPGTRLTVL.

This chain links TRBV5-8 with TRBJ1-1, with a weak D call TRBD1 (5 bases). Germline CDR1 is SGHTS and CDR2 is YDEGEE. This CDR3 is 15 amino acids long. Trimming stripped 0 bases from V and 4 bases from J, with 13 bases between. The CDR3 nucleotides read TGTGCCAGCAGCTTGGAGACCGGGAGGGGCACTGAAGCTTTCTTT. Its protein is CASSLETGRGTEAFF.

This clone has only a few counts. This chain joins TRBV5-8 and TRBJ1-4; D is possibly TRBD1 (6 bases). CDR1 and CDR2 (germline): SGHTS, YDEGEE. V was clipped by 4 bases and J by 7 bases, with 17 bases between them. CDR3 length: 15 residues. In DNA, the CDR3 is TGTGCCAGCAGCATTGCCAGGGGAAAGGTTGAAAAACTGTTTTTT. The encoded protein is CASSIARGKVEKLFF.

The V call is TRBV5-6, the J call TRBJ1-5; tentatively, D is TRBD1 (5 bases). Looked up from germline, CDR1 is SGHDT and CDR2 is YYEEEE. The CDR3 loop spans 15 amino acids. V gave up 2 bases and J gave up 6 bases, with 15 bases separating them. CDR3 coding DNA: TGTGCCAGCAGCTTACGAGGGGCGCGCGTTCAGCCCCAGCATTTT. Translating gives CASSLRGARVQPQHF.

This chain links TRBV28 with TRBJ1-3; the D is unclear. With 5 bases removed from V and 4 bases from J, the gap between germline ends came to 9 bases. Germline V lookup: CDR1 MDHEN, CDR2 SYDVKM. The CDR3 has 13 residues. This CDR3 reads CASSTVAGNTIYF. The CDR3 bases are TGTGCCAGCAGTACAGTAGCGGGAAACACCATATATTTT. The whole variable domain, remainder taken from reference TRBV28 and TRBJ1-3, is DVKVTQSSRYLVKRTGEKVFLECVQDMDHENMFWYRQDPGLGLRLIYFSYDVKMKEKGDIPEGYSVSREKKERFSLILESASTNQTSMYLCASSTVAGNTIYFGEGSWLTVV.

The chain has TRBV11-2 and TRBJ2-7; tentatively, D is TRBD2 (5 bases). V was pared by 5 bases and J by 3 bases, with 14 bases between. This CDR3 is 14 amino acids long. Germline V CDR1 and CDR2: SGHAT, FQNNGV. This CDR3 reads CASSHGLANYEQYF. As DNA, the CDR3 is TGTGCCAGCAGCCACGGGCTAGCAAACTACGAGCAGTACTTC.

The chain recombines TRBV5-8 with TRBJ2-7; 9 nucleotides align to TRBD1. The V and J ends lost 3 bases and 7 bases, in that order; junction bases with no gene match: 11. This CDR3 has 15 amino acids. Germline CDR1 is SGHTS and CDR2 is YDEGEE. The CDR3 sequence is CASSSGTGPGGEQYF. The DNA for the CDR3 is TGTGCCAGCAGCTCCGGGACAGGGCCCGGAGGGGAGCAGTACTTC.

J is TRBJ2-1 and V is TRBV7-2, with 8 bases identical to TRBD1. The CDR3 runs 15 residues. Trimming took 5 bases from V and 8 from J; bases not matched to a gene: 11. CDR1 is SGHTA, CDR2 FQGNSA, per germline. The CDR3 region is CASSGRDRKGDEQFF. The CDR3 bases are TGTGCCAGCAGCGGCCGGGACAGGAAGGGCGATGAGCAGTTCTTC.

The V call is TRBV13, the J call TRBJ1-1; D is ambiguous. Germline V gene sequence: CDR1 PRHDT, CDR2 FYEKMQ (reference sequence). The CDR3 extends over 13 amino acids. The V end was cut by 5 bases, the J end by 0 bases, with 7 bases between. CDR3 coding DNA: TGTGCCAGCAGCCGGACGGTGAACACTGAAGCTTTCTTT. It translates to CASSRTVNTEAFF.

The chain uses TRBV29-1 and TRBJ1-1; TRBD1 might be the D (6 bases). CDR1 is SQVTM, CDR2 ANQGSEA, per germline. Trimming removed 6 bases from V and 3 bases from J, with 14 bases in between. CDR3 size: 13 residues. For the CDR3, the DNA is TGCAGCGTGAGTACAGGGCGCGACACTGAAGCTTTCTTT. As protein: CSVSTGRDTEAFF.